Below, 2 T cell receptor beta chains from the same sample are listed, as sequenced in a study of T-cell memory formation after mild COVID-19. TCRdb re-called the 5' RACE reads with MiXCR, one entry per CDR3 protein. Here the sample spans roughly 120,000 distinct CDR3 sequences, about 20% being singletons. Sequencing was done on a sample of PBMCs or a T cell subset sorted from them (not recorded which). The origin of the receptors is a man aged 18-30 years who had mild COVID-19 (a few samples of this study predate the infection). Cell type and time point are not known.

The rearrangement links TRBV24-1 to TRBJ2-5, with D unclear. Looked up from germline, CDR1 is KGHDR and CDR2 is SFDVKD. V lost 3 bases to trimming and J lost 0 bases, with 4 bases between them. The CDR3 extends over 13 amino acids. The CDR3 reads CATSDQYQETQYF. CDR3 sequence (DNA): TGTGCCACCAGTGATCAGTACCAAGAGACCCAGTACTTC.

The rearrangement uses TRBV7-9 and TRBJ1-2; 10 bases are shared with TRBD1. J was trimmed by 2 bases and V by 6 bases; bases with no gene match: 15. The CDR3 is 18 residues long. The germline V gene encodes CDR1 SEHNR and CDR2 FQNEAQ (reference sequence). This CDR3 reads CASRPLTRDRGVNYGYTF. In nucleotides, the CDR3 is TGTGCCAGCAGGCCCCTCACCCGGGACAGGGGTGTCAACTATGGCTACACCTTC.